These 17 T cell receptor beta chains came from one sample sequenced in a study of cytomegalovirus exposure and HLA in healthy donors. With 60 Vbeta and 13 Jbeta primers, the PCR was carried out. Repertoires were generated with immunoSEQ multiplex PCR, while TCRdb's copy carries only in-frame clones and drops some. The sample lists around 100,000 clones, roughly 70% occurring once. Sequencing used PBMCs. These receptors were obtained from a middle-aged woman in good health and CMV-seropositive.

The rearrangement joins TRBV7-9 to TRBJ1-5; possible D gene TRBD1, 6 bases. Germline loops: CDR1 SEHNR, CDR2 FQNEAQ (reference sequence). This CDR3 has 15 residues. Trimming took off 5 bases at V and 3 bases at J, with 14 bases between the two ends. CDR3 sequence: CASSPGGGVNQPQHF. CDR3 sequence (DNA): TGTGCCAGCAGCCCGGGGGGCGGCGTCAATCAGCCCCAGCATTTT.

This clone has only a few counts. Other nucleotide sequences in the sample specify the same CDR3. The V call is TRBV6-1, the J call TRBJ1-3, with D maybe TRBD1 (5 bases). Germline lookup yields CDR1 MNHNS and CDR2 SASEGT. V lost 0 bases and J 3 bases, leaving 12 bases between the germline ends. The CDR3 totals 16 residues. CDR3 loop: CASSEATGVFGNTIYF. The CDR3 nucleotides are TGTGCCAGCAGTGAAGCGACGGGGGTTTTTGGAAACACCATATATTTT.

This clone was detected only a few times. This rearrangement joins TRBV11-3 to TRBJ2-1, with D possibly matching TRBD2 (6 bases). The CDR3 length is 15 residues. Per the germline V gene, CDR1 is SGHNT and CDR2 is YENEEA. V was shortened by 1 base and J by 10 bases, with 17 bases between the two germline ends. The CDR3 spells CASSLGSRVRGEQFF. The CDR3 region has the DNA TGTGCCAGCAGCTTAGGGTCTCGGGTGCGGGGCGAGCAGTTCTTC.

The chain combines TRBV2 with TRBJ2-2, with TRBD2 matching over 7 bases. This CDR3 contains 15 residues. Germline assignment: CDR1 SNHLY and CDR2 FYNNEI. J was trimmed by 5 bases and V by 4 bases; bases with no gene match: 7. Here the CDR3 DNA reads TGTGCCAGCAGTGCCCGGACTAGTCGGACCGGGGAGCTGTTTTTT. It yields the protein CASSARTSRTGELFF.

J is TRBJ2-7 and V is TRBV30; 8 bases line up with TRBD1. The CDR3 contains 15 residues. The J segment lost 6 bases and the V segment lost 2 bases, leaving 12 bases of the junction unmatched. Germline lookup yields CDR1 GTSNPN and CDR2 SVGIG (reference sequence). In nucleotides, the CDR3 is TGTGCCTGGAGTTCTAAATCAGGGGGCGTGGGCGAGCAGTACTTC. Amino acid sequence: CAWSSKSGGVGEQYF.

The V call is TRBV19, the J call TRBJ1-2; no firm D call. The length of the CDR3 is 15 residues. V lost 7 bases and J 2 bases, leaving 17 bases between the germline ends. CDR1 is LNHDA and CDR2 is SQIVND in the germline V gene (reference sequence). CDR3: CASTPGGFFNYGYTF. The CDR3, as DNA: TGTGCCAGTACGCCGGGAGGGTTCTTCAACTATGGCTACACCTTC.

This clone was seen a handful of times. The chain carries TRBV7-9 and TRBJ1-1; 7 nucleotides line up with TRBD1. CDR1 SEHNR and CDR2 FQNEAQ come from the germline V gene (reference sequence). The CDR3 is 15 amino acids. The trim removed 0 bases at V and 6 bases at J, leaving 7 bases unmatched. The CDR3, as DNA: TGTGCCAGCAGCTTAGCGGGGACAGTTGGGCCTGAAGCTTTCTTT. The encoded protein is CASSLAGTVGPEAFF.

This CDR3 reads CASSHGRGSYEQYF. CDR3 DNA sequence: TGCGCCAGCAGCCATGGCAGGGGTTCCTACGAGCAGTACTTC. The gene calls are TRBV4-1 and TRBJ2-7, with a weak D call TRBD1 (6 bases). CDR1 is MGHRA and CDR2 is YSYEKL in the germline V gene. The length of the CDR3 is 14 residues. The V and J ends lost 3 bases and 1 base respectively, with 10 bases between them.

The chain has TRBV5-3 and TRBJ2-2, with 12 bases fitting TRBD2. TRBV5-3 is reported as an ORF; its role is uncertain. The CDR3 is made up of 21 amino acids. The V and J ends lost 1 base and 5 bases, in that order; junction bases with no gene match: 18. Written as DNA, the CDR3 is TGTGCCAGAAGCTTGAGGAATGGGCTAGCGGGGGGGCGGGGTAGGACCGGGGAGCTGTTTTTT. Its protein product is CARSLRNGLAGGRGRTGELFF.

V is TRBV6-1 and J is TRBJ1-5, with 8 bases that match TRBD1. The V and J ends lost 6 bases and 6 bases, in that order; junction bases with no gene match: 7. Looked up from germline, CDR1 is MNHNS and CDR2 is SASEGT. The CDR3 has 14 residues. CDR3 nucleotide sequence: TGTGCCAGCAGGACAGGGGAGAGGGCTCAGCCCCAGCATTTT. This codes for CASRTGERAQPQHF.

This rearrangement joins TRBV11-3 to TRBJ2-1; 8 bases are shared with TRBD2. Germline V gives CDR1 SGHNT, CDR2 YENEEA. The CDR3 totals 15 residues. Germline trimming cut 1 base from V and 8 bases from J; bases unmatched to any gene: 7. The chain's CDR3 is CASSLVAGPLDEQFF. CDR3 DNA sequence: TGTGCCAGCAGCTTAGTAGCGGGACCGCTGGATGAGCAGTTCTTC. Using reference TRBV11-3 and TRBJ2-1 for the parts outside the CDR3, the full variable domain is EAGVVQSPRYKIIEKKQPVAFWCNPISGHNTLYWYLQNLGQGPELLIRYENEEAVDDSQLPKDRFSAERLKGVDSTLKIQPAELGDSAVYLCASSLVAGPLDEQFFGPGTRLTVL.

The chain combines TRBV28 with TRBJ2-7; D gene unclear. Per the germline V gene, CDR1 is MDHEN and CDR2 is SYDVKM. Trimming took off 3 bases at V and 0 bases at J, with 12 bases between the two ends. This CDR3 has 15 residues. CDR3 loop: CASSLNSLSSYEQYF. The DNA for the CDR3 is TGTGCCAGCAGTTTGAACAGTCTCAGCTCCTACGAGCAGTACTTC.

The chain links TRBV5-1 to TRBJ2-7; D may be TRBD1 (6 bases). This CDR3 spans 14 amino acids. V lost 3 bases, J lost 5 bases, and 15 bases lay in between. Germline V gives CDR1 SGHRS, CDR2 YFSETQ. CDR3 in DNA: TGCGCCAGCAGCTCCTTAACAGGGTCGCACGAGCAGTACTTC. Amino acid sequence: CASSSLTGSHEQYF.

V is TRBV5-1 and J is TRBJ1-1, with no clear D. Per the germline V gene, CDR1 is SGHRS and CDR2 is YFSETQ. The CDR3 covers 14 residues. V was pared by 0 bases and J by 3 bases, with 9 bases between. CDR3 DNA: TGCGCCAGCAGCTTGGCCTTGGAGCACACTGAAGCTTTCTTT. Translating it yields CASSLALEHTEAFF.

This chain connects TRBV5-1 to TRBJ2-2; perhaps TRBD1 as D (5 bases). Germline-derived CDR1 and CDR2 are SGHRS and YFSETQ. V was shortened by 4 bases and J by 2 bases, with 12 bases between the two germline ends. The CDR3 sequence is 15 residues long. The CDR3 DNA reads TGCGCCAGCAGCGCACAGGAGCGCAACACCGGGGAGCTGTTTTTT. Translation: CASSAQERNTGELFF.

This chain links TRBV7-2 with TRBJ1-1; perhaps TRBD1 as D (6 bases). The CDR3 length is 16 residues. Trimming removed 0 bases at V and 9 bases at J, with 20 bases between. Germline assignment: CDR1 SGHTA and CDR2 FQGNSA. The CDR3 loop reads CASSLAWRKEGGKAFF. The CDR3 DNA follows: TGTGCCAGCAGCTTAGCCTGGCGTAAAGAAGGGGGTAAAGCTTTCTTT.

The chain couples TRBV6-5 to TRBJ2-7; 9 bases are shared with TRBD1. Germline CDR1 is MNHEY and CDR2 is SVGAGI. Losses at the gene ends were 4 bases for V and 7 bases for J; bases not matched to a gene: 8. The CDR3 is 14 residues long. CDR3 residues: CASSSWDRAREQYF. The CDR3 nucleotides read TGTGCCAGCAGTTCATGGGACAGGGCAAGGGAGCAGTACTTC.